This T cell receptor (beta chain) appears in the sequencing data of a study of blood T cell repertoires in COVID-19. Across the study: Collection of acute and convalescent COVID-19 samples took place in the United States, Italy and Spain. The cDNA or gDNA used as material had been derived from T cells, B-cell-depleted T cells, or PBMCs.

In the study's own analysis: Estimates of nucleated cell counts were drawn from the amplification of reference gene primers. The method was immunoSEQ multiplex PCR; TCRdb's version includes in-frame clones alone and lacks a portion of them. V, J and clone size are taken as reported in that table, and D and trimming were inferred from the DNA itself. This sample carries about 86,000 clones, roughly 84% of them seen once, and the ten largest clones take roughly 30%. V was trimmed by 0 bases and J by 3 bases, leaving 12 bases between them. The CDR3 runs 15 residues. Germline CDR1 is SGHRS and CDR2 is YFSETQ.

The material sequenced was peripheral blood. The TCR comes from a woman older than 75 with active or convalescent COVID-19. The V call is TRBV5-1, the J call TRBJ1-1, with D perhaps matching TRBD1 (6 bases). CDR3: CASSLAPGADTEAFF. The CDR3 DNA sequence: TGCGCCAGCAGCTTGGCTCCAGGGGCGGACACTGAAGCTTTCTTT.